The source of this TCR beta chain is a study of kidney transplant recipient with SARS-CoV-2 infection. This clonotype was detected a few times. A read error may explain this, as a much larger clone is one base away. MiXCR was run by TCRdb on the reads, yielding one entry per CDR3 protein. The top ten clones hold nearly 7.5% of a sample with approximately 240,000 distinct CDR3 sequences, around 28% of them seen once. The receptor was isolated from a male patient between 25 and 39 years old who had COVID-19 and was a kidney transplant recipient. Some of the T cells might come from the graft donor. The specimen was a blood sample, collected at baseline and on roughly day 110 from a kidney transplant recipient.

CDR3 DNA: TGTGCCGGCAGTAGACAGGGGTATCAGCCCCAGCATTTT. The encoded protein is CAGSRQGYQPQHF. The rearrangement uses TRBV6-5 and TRBJ1-5; the match to TRBD1 covers 8 bases. Germline loops: CDR1 MNHEY, CDR2 SVGAGI. The CDR3 length is 13 residues.